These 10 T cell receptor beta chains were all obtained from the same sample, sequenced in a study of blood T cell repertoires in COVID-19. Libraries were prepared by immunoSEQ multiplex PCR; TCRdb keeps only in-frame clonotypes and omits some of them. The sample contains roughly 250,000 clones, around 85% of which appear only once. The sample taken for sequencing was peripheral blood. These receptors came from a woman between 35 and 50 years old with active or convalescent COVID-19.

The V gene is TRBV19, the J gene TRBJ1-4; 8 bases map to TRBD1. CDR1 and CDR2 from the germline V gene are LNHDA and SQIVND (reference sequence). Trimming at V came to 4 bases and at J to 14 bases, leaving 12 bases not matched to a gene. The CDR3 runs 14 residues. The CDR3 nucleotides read TGTGCCAGTAGTAAGGACAGGGACTTGAAGTTCCTGTTTTTT. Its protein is CASSKDRDLKFLFF.

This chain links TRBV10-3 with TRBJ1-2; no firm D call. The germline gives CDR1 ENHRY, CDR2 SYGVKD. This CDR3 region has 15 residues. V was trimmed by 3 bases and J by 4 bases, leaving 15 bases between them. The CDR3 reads CAISDTGEASYGYTF. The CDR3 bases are TGTGCCATCAGTGACACCGGGGAGGCCTCCTATGGCTACACCTTC.

The CDR3: CASRLNTEAFF. CDR3 bases: TGTGCCAGCAGGTTAAACACTGAAGCTTTCTTT. The chain combines TRBV6-5 with TRBJ1-1; no firm D call. Germline V CDR1 and CDR2: MNHEY, SVGAGI. The CDR3 consists of 11 residues. V lost 6 bases and J 2 bases, leaving 4 bases between the germline ends.

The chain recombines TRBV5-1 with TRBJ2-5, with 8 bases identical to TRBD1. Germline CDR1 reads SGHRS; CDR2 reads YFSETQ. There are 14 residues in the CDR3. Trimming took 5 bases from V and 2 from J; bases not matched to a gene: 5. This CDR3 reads CASRTTGVQETQYF. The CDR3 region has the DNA TGCGCCAGCAGAACGACAGGGGTGCAAGAGACCCAGTACTTC.

The CDR3 sequence: CASSSGWQPQHF. In DNA form, the CDR3 reads TGTGCCAGTAGTTCAGGGTGGCAGCCCCAGCATTTT. The rearrangement uses TRBV19 and TRBJ1-5; tentative D call: TRBD1 (5 bases). V lost 5 bases to trimming and J lost 7 bases, with 9 bases between them. In germline, CDR1 is LNHDA, CDR2 SQIVND (reference sequence). CDR3 size: 12 residues. Based on the CDR3 plus reference TRBV19 and TRBJ1-5, the full variable domain is DGGITQSPKYLFRKEGQNVTLSCEQNLNHDAMYWYRQDPGQGLRLIYYSQIVNDFQKGDIAEGYSVSREKKESFPLTVTSAQKNPTAFYLCASSSGWQPQHFGDGTRLSIL.

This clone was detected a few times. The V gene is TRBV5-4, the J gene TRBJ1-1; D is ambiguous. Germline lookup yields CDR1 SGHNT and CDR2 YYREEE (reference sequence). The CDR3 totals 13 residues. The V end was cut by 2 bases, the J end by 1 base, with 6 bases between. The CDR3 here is CASSFVANTEAFF. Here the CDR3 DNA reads TGTGCCAGCAGCTTTGTAGCGAACACTGAAGCTTTCTTT.

The CDR3 is CASSPGSYEQYF. CDR3 coding DNA: TGTGCCAGCAGCCCAGGGTCCTACGAGCAGTACTTC. This chain links TRBV7-9 with TRBJ2-7; perhaps TRBD1 as D (5 bases). The CDR3 covers 12 residues. CDR1 and CDR2 (germline): SEHNR, FQNEAQ (reference sequence). V lost 5 bases and J lost 1, with 6 bases in between.

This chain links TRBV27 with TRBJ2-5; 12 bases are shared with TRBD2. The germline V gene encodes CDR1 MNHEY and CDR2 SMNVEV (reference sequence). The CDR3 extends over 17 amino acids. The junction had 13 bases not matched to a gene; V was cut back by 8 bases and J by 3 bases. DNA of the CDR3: TGTGCCAGCGGAAGAGGTCTAGCGGGGGGGCCTAAAGAGACCCAGTACTTC. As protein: CASGRGLAGGPKETQYF.

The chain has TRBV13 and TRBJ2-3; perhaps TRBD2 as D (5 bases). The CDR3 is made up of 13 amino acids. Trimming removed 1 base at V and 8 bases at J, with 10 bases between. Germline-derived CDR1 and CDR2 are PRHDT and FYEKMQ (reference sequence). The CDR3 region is CASSLVARGTQYF. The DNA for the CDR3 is TGTGCCAGCAGCTTAGTGGCACGGGGTACGCAGTATTTT.

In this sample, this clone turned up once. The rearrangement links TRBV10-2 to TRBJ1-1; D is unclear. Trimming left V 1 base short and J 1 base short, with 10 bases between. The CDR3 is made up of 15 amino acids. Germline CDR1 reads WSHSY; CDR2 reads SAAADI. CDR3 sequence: CASSEWEAGNTEAFF. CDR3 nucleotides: TGCGCCAGCAGTGAGTGGGAGGCAGGGAACACTGAAGCTTTCTTT.